The 23 T cell receptor beta chains listed next were all sequenced from one sample in a study of blood T cell repertoires in COVID-19. Libraries were prepared by immunoSEQ multiplex PCR; TCRdb keeps only in-frame clonotypes and omits some of them. The table shows about 70,000 clones, with around nine tenths occurring only once. Sequences were obtained from peripheral blood. The source of these receptors is a woman aged 55-69 years with acute or convalescent COVID-19.

This sequence joins TRBV30 and TRBJ1-6; maybe TRBD1 (6 bases). V lost 6 bases, J lost 0 bases, and 9 bases lay in between. CDR1 is GTSNPN, CDR2 SVGIG, per germline (reference sequence). The length of the CDR3 is 14 residues. This CDR3 reads CACTGSSYNSPLHF. CDR3 DNA sequence: TGTGCCTGTACAGGGAGCTCCTATAATTCACCCCTCCACTTT.

Only one count was recorded for this clone. The V call is TRBV7-9, the J call TRBJ2-1, with D unresolved. In germline, CDR1 is SEHNR, CDR2 FQNEAQ (reference sequence). With 5 bases removed from V and 5 bases from J, the gap between germline ends came to 13 bases. This CDR3 has 14 residues. Here the CDR3 reads CASSPIFADNEQFF. The CDR3 bases are TGTGCCAGCAGCCCAATATTCGCGGACAATGAGCAGTTCTTC. The complete variable domain, with remaining parts taken from reference TRBV7-9 and TRBJ2-1, reads DTGVSQNPRHKITKRGQNVTFRCDPISEHNRLYWYRQTLGQGPEFLTYFQNEAQLEKSRLLSDRFSAERPKGSFSTLEIQRTEQGDSAMYLCASSPIFADNEQFFGPGTRLTVL.

The rearrangement uses TRBV5-1 and TRBJ2-7, with D possibly matching TRBD2 (5 bases). Germline V gives CDR1 SGHRS, CDR2 YFSETQ. V lost 4 bases, J lost 4 bases, and 15 bases lay in between. This CDR3 is 14 amino acids long. The CDR3 sequence is CASSPDEGTYEQYF. As DNA, the CDR3 is TGCGCCAGCAGCCCCGACGAGGGCACGTACGAGCAGTACTTC.

This rearrangement joins TRBV2 to TRBJ1-3, with D possibly matching TRBD1 (5 bases). The CDR3 sequence is 16 residues long. The germline V gene encodes CDR1 SNHLY and CDR2 FYNNEI. V lost 6 bases, J lost 2 bases, and 17 bases lay in between. The CDR3 bases are TGTGCCAGCAGGCGCCTTGGGACTTTGGCTGGAAACACCATATATTTT. Translation gives CASRRLGTLAGNTIYF.

The chain is built from TRBV28 and TRBJ1-3; maybe TRBD1 (6 bases). CDR3 length: 14 residues. Deletions cut 6 bases from V and 3 bases from J, with 12 bases between. Germline values: CDR1 MDHEN, CDR2 SYDVKM. The CDR3 loop is CASRVRGDGNTIYF. The CDR3 nucleotides read TGTGCCAGCAGGGTCAGGGGTGATGGAAACACCATATATTTT.

This clone was counted a single time. This chain links TRBV7-2 with TRBJ1-6; D is unclear. Trimming left V 5 bases short and J 10 bases short, with 9 bases between. CDR1 is SGHTA and CDR2 is FQGNSA in the germline V gene. The CDR3 has 12 residues. CDR3 DNA sequence: TGTGCCAGCAGCGGAGCCGACTCACCCCTCCACTTT. It encodes CASSGADSPLHF.

The gene calls are TRBV7-2 and TRBJ2-3, with no clear D. The CDR3 has 12 amino acids. Between the trimmed V and J ends, which lost 3 bases and 4 bases, there was a span of 5 bases. Germline V lookup: CDR1 SGHTA, CDR2 FQGNSA. The CDR3 reads CASSFSADTQYF. The CDR3 region has the DNA TGTGCCAGCAGCTTTAGTGCAGATACGCAGTATTTT.

V is TRBV27 and J is TRBJ2-7, with 8 bases identical to TRBD2. Trimming at V came to 6 bases and at J to 3 bases, leaving 13 bases not matched to a gene. The CDR3 runs 16 residues. CDR1 MNHEY and CDR2 SMNVEV come from the germline V gene (reference sequence). CDR3: CASRAPGGGGLYEQYF. The CDR3 nucleotides are TGTGCCAGCAGAGCTCCCGGTGGCGGGGGGCTCTACGAGCAGTACTTC.

The chain joins TRBV11-2 to TRBJ2-7; TRBD1 matches 7 bases. Germline-derived CDR1 and CDR2 are SGHAT and FQNNGV. The CDR3 extends over 15 amino acids. V was pared by 6 bases and J by 4 bases, with 12 bases of the junction left unmatched. The CDR3 region is CASRQLRGQKYEQYF. As DNA, the CDR3 is TGTGCCAGCAGACAATTAAGGGGACAGAAATACGAGCAGTACTTC.

This clone came up a few times. This sequence joins TRBV7-6 and TRBJ2-2, with D possibly TRBD2 on 5 matching bases. The CDR3 totals 16 residues. Trimming took 2 bases from V and 2 from J, leaving 12 bases between them. Germline lookup yields CDR1 SGHVS and CDR2 FNYEAQ. The CDR3 DNA sequence: TGTGCCAGCAGCTTATACGATCCGGGAAACACCGGGGAGCTGTTTTTT. Its translation: CASSLYDPGNTGELFF.

The rearrangement uses TRBV2 and TRBJ1-4, with D tentatively TRBD1 (6 bases). The CDR3 has 13 residues. Trimming shortened V by 4 bases and J by 8 bases, and 11 bases separated the two germline ends. CDR1 SNHLY and CDR2 FYNNEI come from the germline V gene. CDR3 nucleotides: TGTGCCAGCAGTGCACAGGGAGGGGAAAAACTGTTTTTT. Translated: CASSAQGGEKLFF.

CDR3 in DNA: TGTGCCAGCAGCTCCTCCCCCCTACTGCAGCAGTTCTTC. As protein: CASSSSPLLQQFF. The chain joins TRBV7-3 to TRBJ2-1; no firm D call. CDR3 size: 13 residues. Germline CDR1 SGHTA, CDR2 FQGTGA. The germline V and J ends were trimmed by 4 bases and 11 bases, with 15 bases remaining between them.

This chain uses TRBV7-3 with TRBJ1-1, with 7 positions matching TRBD1. This CDR3 region has 14 residues. Germline CDR1 and CDR2: SGHTA and FQGTGA. The ends lost 5 bases at V and 0 bases at J; junction bases unmatched: 3. The chain's CDR3 is CASSLGQMNTEAFF. The CDR3 DNA reads TGTGCCAGCAGCCTGGGACAGATGAACACTGAAGCTTTCTTT.

This chain connects TRBV5-4 to TRBJ2-7; the D gene is possibly TRBD2 (6 bases). The CDR3 length is 15 residues. Trimming pared 3 bases from V and 5 bases from J, leaving 18 bases between. CDR1 SGHNT and CDR2 YYREEE come from the germline V gene (reference sequence). The CDR3 DNA is TGTGCCAGCAGCTGGCGGGGTGAGGTTGAGAACGAGCAGTACTTC. Amino acid sequence: CASSWRGEVENEQYF.

The CDR3 sequence: CASGQRGSGQPQHF. The CDR3 bases are TGTGCCAGCGGGCAGAGGGGGAGTGGACAGCCCCAGCATTTT. The chain is built from TRBV27 and TRBJ1-5, with D possibly TRBD1 on 6 matching bases. Germline V gene sequence: CDR1 MNHEY, CDR2 SMNVEV (reference sequence). The CDR3 is 14 amino acids. V lost 8 bases to trimming and J lost 7 bases, with 18 bases between them.

V gene TRBV5-6 combines with J gene TRBJ1-1, with D hard to call. Trimming left V 2 bases short and J 3 bases short, with 11 bases between. CDR3 length equals 14 residues. Germline V gives CDR1 SGHDT, CDR2 YYEEEE. The CDR3 is CASSFIGEDTEAFF. The CDR3 DNA follows: TGTGCCAGCAGCTTCATCGGGGAGGACACTGAAGCTTTCTTT.

The chain uses TRBV7-3 and TRBJ2-3, with D perhaps TRBD2 (6 bases). The CDR3 is 16 residues long. Germline CDR1 reads SGHTA; CDR2 reads FQGTGA. V was cut by 5 bases and J by 4 bases, with 19 bases left in between. The CDR3 region is CASSPSGGVGPDTQYF. The CDR3 nucleotides read TGTGCCAGCAGCCCCTCCGGAGGGGTAGGTCCAGATACGCAGTATTTT.

The chain carries TRBV5-4 and TRBJ2-4; D possibly corresponds to TRBD2 (5 bases). This CDR3 contains 13 residues. The germline V gene encodes CDR1 SGHNT and CDR2 YYREEE (reference sequence). With 4 bases removed from V and 8 bases from J, the gap between germline ends came to 13 bases. CDR3: CASSQLGSDIQYF. The CDR3 DNA follows: TGTGCCAGCAGCCAATTGGGGAGCGACATTCAGTACTTC.

This clone showed up just once. The chain couples TRBV6-6 to TRBJ2-2, with no clear D. V lost 7 bases and J 8 bases, leaving 8 bases between the germline ends. Germline-derived CDR1 and CDR2 are MNHNY and SVGAGI (reference sequence). The CDR3 runs 11 residues. The CDR3, as DNA: TGTGCCAGCAAAAGAGCGGGGGAGCTGTTTTTT. Residues: CASKRAGELFF.

This clone was counted a single time. The chain is built from TRBV19 and TRBJ2-5, with 13 bases aligning to TRBD2. The J segment lost 2 bases and the V segment lost 7 bases, leaving 4 bases of the junction unmatched. Germline-derived CDR1 and CDR2 are LNHDA and SQIVND (reference sequence). The CDR3 spans 15 residues. The CDR3 bases are TGTGCCAGTATTGGGACTAGCGGGGAACAAGAGACCCAGTACTTC. It yields the protein CASIGTSGEQETQYF.

This rearrangement joins TRBV5-1 to TRBJ2-5, with 10 bases matching TRBD2. CDR1 and CDR2 (germline): SGHRS, YFSETQ. CDR3 size: 17 residues. Trimming removed 0 bases from V and 1 base from J; junction bases left unmatched: 6. The CDR3 loop reads CASSLDLSSGGQETQYF. Written as DNA, the CDR3 is TGCGCCAGCAGCTTGGACCTCTCTAGCGGGGGCCAAGAGACCCAGTACTTC.

The gene calls are TRBV2 and TRBJ1-2; 7 nucleotides line up with TRBD1. The CDR3 spans 13 residues. Germline V CDR1 and CDR2: SNHLY, FYNNEI. Germline trimming cut 5 bases from V and 2 bases from J; bases unmatched to any gene: 2. Here the CDR3 reads CASSYRGNYGYTF. CDR3 nucleotides: TGTGCCAGCAGTTACAGGGGAAACTATGGCTACACCTTC.

Notes on this clone: Within the sample, other DNA sequences also encode this same CDR3. The V and J genes are TRBV28 and TRBJ2-5; D possibly corresponds to TRBD2 (6 bases). The length of the CDR3 is 13 residues. In germline, CDR1 is MDHEN, CDR2 SYDVKM. Trimming pared 3 bases from V and 5 bases from J, leaving 10 bases between. CDR3: CASSLGGYETQYF. CDR3 coding DNA: TGTGCCAGCAGTTTGGGAGGTTACGAGACCCAGTACTTC.